Presented here are 10 T cell receptor beta chains from one specimen sequenced in a study of T cell responses to AZD1222 COVID-19 vaccine. TCRdb's table, derived via immunoSEQ multiplex PCR, lists solely in-frame clones and lacks some. The sample lists approximately 120,000 clones; roughly 90% were seen once. This material consisted of peripheral blood, taken on day 0 of MenACWY control vaccination. These receptors were obtained from an adult in good health.

The rearrangement uses TRBV6-2 or TRBV6-3 and TRBJ1-2, with D possibly matching TRBD1 (5 bases). This CDR3 spans 16 amino acids. Germline-derived CDR1 and CDR2 are MNHEY and SVGEGT. The V and J ends lost 6 bases and 8 bases respectively, with 25 bases between them. CDR3 sequence reads: CASSQPGTAWARGYTF. CDR3 coding DNA: TGTGCCAGCAGCCAACCCGGGACCGCCTGGGCGAGGGGCTACACCTTC.

The J gene is TRBJ2-7, the V gene TRBV19; the D is unclear. The V and J ends lost 2 bases and 3 bases respectively, with 14 bases between them. The CDR3 runs to 15 residues. From germline, CDR1 is LNHDA and CDR2 SQIVND (reference sequence). CDR3 DNA sequence: TGTGCCAGTAGTATATCAGCCAGCCTATTCTACGAGCAGTACTTC. Its protein product is CASSISASLFYEQYF.

The J gene is TRBJ1-1, the V gene TRBV2; D is unclear. V dropped 6 bases and J dropped 0 bases, with 14 bases sitting between them. CDR1 and CDR2 from the germline V gene are SNHLY and FYNNEI. This CDR3 contains 15 residues. The CDR3 protein is CASRAVGGVNTEAFF. CDR3 in DNA: TGTGCCAGCAGGGCCGTAGGAGGAGTGAACACTGAAGCTTTCTTT.

The V and J genes are TRBV10-3 and TRBJ2-7, with D possibly TRBD2 on 6 matching bases. The CDR3 is made up of 12 amino acids. Germline V gene data show CDR1 as ENHRY and CDR2 as SYGVKD. Deletions cut 6 bases from V and 3 bases from J, with 9 bases between. The CDR3 bases are TGTGCCATCAGGGGGACTGGCTACGAGCAGTACTTC. It translates to CAIRGTGYEQYF.

The chain couples TRBV2 to TRBJ1-1; D is unclear. The CDR3 has 13 amino acids. CDR1 is SNHLY and CDR2 is FYNNEI in the germline V gene. Trimming shortened V by 7 bases and J by 0 bases, and 9 bases separated the two germline ends. Written as DNA, the CDR3 is TGTGCCAGCACCCCAGACATGAACACTGAAGCTTTCTTT. Translating gives CASTPDMNTEAFF.

This clone has a single count. The genes are TRBV2 and TRBJ1-4; 8 nucleotides line up with TRBD1. V trimming: 6 bases; J trimming: 9 bases; junction bases outside the gene matches: 9. The CDR3 consists of 14 residues. Germline V gives CDR1 SNHLY, CDR2 FYNNEI. The CDR3 bases are TGTGCCAGCAGGGAGCAGGGACAGGTTAAAAAACTGTTTTTT. Residues: CASREQGQVKKLFF.

The chain combines TRBV11-2 with TRBJ1-2; D remains unclear. Germline V gene sequence: CDR1 SGHAT, CDR2 FQNNGV. V gave up 3 bases and J gave up 4 bases, with 15 bases separating them. This CDR3 has 15 residues. The CDR3 loop is CASSLSLSQAYGYTF. DNA of the CDR3: TGTGCCAGCAGCTTGAGTCTTAGTCAGGCCTATGGCTACACCTTC.

The chain couples TRBV6-5 to TRBJ2-2; D unresolved. In germline, CDR1 is MNHEY, CDR2 SVGAGI. V shed 5 bases and J shed 8 bases, with 15 bases lying between them. This CDR3 spans 14 amino acids. CDR3: CASSQSPSPGELFF. Here the CDR3 DNA reads TGTGCCAGCAGTCAAAGTCCTTCCCCAGGGGAGCTGTTTTTT.

This sequence joins TRBV7-9 and TRBJ2-4, with D possibly matching TRBD2 (6 bases). Germline V gives CDR1 SEHNR, CDR2 FQNEAQ (reference sequence). With 4 bases removed from V and 0 bases from J, the gap between germline ends came to 13 bases. The CDR3 sequence is 16 residues long. DNA of the CDR3: TGTGCCAGCAGCTCGGGCGCGGGGCTAGCCAAAAACATTCAGTACTTC. As protein: CASSSGAGLAKNIQYF.

This chain connects TRBV7-9 to TRBJ1-2; perhaps TRBD1 as D (5 bases). Germline V gene sequence: CDR1 SEHNR, CDR2 FQNEAQ (reference sequence). Between the trimmed V and J ends, which lost 1 base and 2 bases, there was a span of 20 bases. CDR3 length: 18 residues. CDR3 residues: CASSLEAGGLVLNYGYTF. CDR3 nucleotide sequence: TGTGCCAGCAGCTTAGAGGCTGGGGGATTAGTTTTAAACTATGGCTACACCTTC.